The 12 T cell receptor beta chains below all came from one sample that was sequenced in a study of early T cells in non-severe SARS-CoV-2 infection. TCRdb redid the calling of the 5' RACE reads with MiXCR, one entry per CDR3 protein. The sample has roughly 70,000 distinct CDR3 sequences; around 19% are singletons. The sequenced sample was whole blood, obtained at baseline. The receptor set was obtained from an adult who was a healthcare worker with PCR-confirmed SARS-CoV-2 infection or an uninfected control (not recorded which).

There are many counts of this clonotype. The chain joins TRBV15 to TRBJ2-1; D tentatively fits TRBD1 or TRBD2 (6 bases each). V dropped 3 bases and J dropped 0 bases, with 9 bases sitting between them. This CDR3 contains 15 residues. Germline V gene lookup returns CDR1 LNHNV and CDR2 YYDKDF (reference sequence). The CDR3 loop reads CATSREGGSYNEQFF. CDR3 DNA sequence: TGTGCCACCAGCAGGGAGGGGGGCTCCTACAATGAGCAGTTCTTC.

V is TRBV6-5 and J is TRBJ2-3; TRBD2 might be the D (6 bases). There are 14 residues in the CDR3. CDR1 is MNHEY, CDR2 SVGAGI, per germline. CDR3 nucleotide sequence: TGTGCAGCAGGACGGGACGGGAGTCTGGGTACGCAGTATTTT. Its translation: CAAGRDGSLGTQYF.

V and J are TRBV6-5 and TRBJ1-1; unclear D gene. V was clipped by 10 bases and J by 5 bases, with 20 bases between them. This CDR3 region has 14 residues. CDR1 is MNHEY, CDR2 SVGAGI, per germline. As DNA, the CDR3 is TGTGCCACCACCCCACCCGGGATTCGAACTGAAGCTTTCTTT. Protein sequence: CATTPPGIRTEAFF.

This clonotype was picked up a small number of times. The chain is built from TRBV29-1 and TRBJ2-3; a weak D match, TRBD2 (5 bases). Trimming shortened V by 6 bases and J by 4 bases, and 20 bases separated the two germline ends. This CDR3 region has 15 residues. Looked up from germline, CDR1 is SQVTM and CDR2 is ANQGSEA. The CDR3 region has the DNA TGCAGCGTCGGCACTAGGGCGTCGGAAGCAGATACGCAGTATTTT. This translates into CSVGTRASEADTQYF.

This clonotype was picked up many times. V and J are TRBV24-1 and TRBJ2-2; 7 bases align to TRBD1. The germline CDR1 and CDR2 sequences are KGHDR and SFDVKD. The CDR3 contains 15 residues. J was trimmed by 6 bases and V by 4 bases; bases with no gene match: 7. This CDR3 is CATSEPTGVSGELFF. The CDR3 region has the DNA TGTGCCACCAGTGAGCCTACAGGGGTATCCGGGGAGCTGTTTTTT.

This chain uses TRBV15 with TRBJ2-5; D is ambiguous. The V end lost 0 bases, the J end lost 4 bases, and 6 bases lay between the germline ends. Germline loops: CDR1 LNHNV, CDR2 YYDKDF (reference sequence). The CDR3 has 13 amino acids. The CDR3 DNA reads as TGTGCCACCAGCAGAGATCTATCAGAGACCCAGTACTTC. This translates into CATSRDLSETQYF.

V is TRBV7-2 and J is TRBJ2-7, with D unresolved. CDR1 SGHTA and CDR2 FQGNSA come from the germline V gene. Trimming took 5 bases from V and 3 from J, leaving 11 bases between them. This CDR3 spans 13 amino acids. DNA for the CDR3: TGTGCCAGCAGCCTCGGACGGAGCTACGAGCAGTACTTC. Its translation: CASSLGRSYEQYF.

This CDR3 is CASSFGGGAGHEQYF. DNA for the CDR3: TGTGCCAGCAGTTTTGGTGGAGGGGCTGGCCACGAGCAGTACTTC. The chain links TRBV28 to TRBJ2-7; the D gene is possibly TRBD2 (6 bases). Germline lookup yields CDR1 MDHEN and CDR2 SYDVKM. Between the trimmed V and J ends, which lost 3 bases and 5 bases, there was a span of 17 bases. The length of the CDR3 is 15 residues.

In its sample, this clonotype was seen many times. V usage is TRBV2 and J usage is TRBJ1-2; 8 nucleotides match TRBD1. After removal of 6 bases from V and 8 bases from J, the junction contained 5 bases not matched to a gene. This CDR3 is built from 12 residues. The germline gives CDR1 SNHLY, CDR2 FYNNEI. The CDR3 sequence: CASSVQGVGYTF. For the CDR3, the DNA is TGTGCCAGCAGCGTACAGGGGGTAGGCTACACCTTC.

This clonotype showed up many times. The chain joins TRBV18 to TRBJ2-7; no definite D call. Germline lookup yields CDR1 KGHSH and CDR2 LQKENI. V lost 3 bases and J 7 bases, leaving 22 bases between the germline ends. This CDR3 region has 16 residues. CDR3 DNA sequence: TGTGCCAGCTCACCGAAGGACGGCGCCCCGATTGGTGAGCAGTACTTC. Protein product: CASSPKDGAPIGEQYF. Full variable domain (missing parts from reference TRBV18 and TRBJ2-7): NAGVMQNPRHLVRRRGQEARLRCSPMKGHSHVYWYRQLPEEGLKFMVYLQKENIIDESGMPKERFSAEFPKEGPSILRIQQVVRGDSAAYFCASSPKDGAPIGEQYFGPGTRLTVT.

This clonotype was recorded at least ten times. This chain uses TRBV28 with TRBJ1-5; no clear D. The CDR3 runs 17 residues. Germline V CDR1 and CDR2: MDHEN, SYDVKM. V gave up 2 bases and J gave up 0 bases, with 14 bases separating them. The CDR3 loop is CASSLPLGGYSNQPQHF. The CDR3 nucleotides read TGTGCCAGCAGTTTACCCTTGGGCGGTTATAGCAATCAGCCCCAGCATTTT.

V is TRBV6-6 and J is TRBJ1-3; possible D gene TRBD1, 5 bases. The V gene's germline CDR1 is MNHNY and CDR2 SVGAGI (reference sequence). V dropped 11 bases and J dropped 0 bases, with 23 bases sitting between them. The CDR3 spans 17 residues. The CDR3 DNA reads as TGTGCCGCAGGGTCATTAAGGGACTCTTACTCTGGAAACACCATATATTTT. It yields the protein CAAGSLRDSYSGNTIYF.